Sequencing of this TCR beta chain was carried out in a study of blood T cell repertoires in COVID-19 (dated by TCRdb to about 2020). About the study as a whole: Samples covering the acute and convalescent phases of COVID-19 were provided by collaborators in the United States, Italy and Spain. The repertoires were released in a freely available public database meant as a resource for research on the immune response to SARS-CoV-2. A de-identified subject ID, COVID-19 status, age in years and sex were almost always included in the sample metadata. The prospective study material was composed of cDNA or gDNA derived from T cells, B-cell-depleted T cells, or PBMCs. The samples were drawn from the first 160 participants of the ongoing ImmuneRACE study and from 950 to 1,500 subjects provided by 6 global collaborators. HLA class I and class II types, where available, came from metadata supplied by the sample provider rather than from assay-based typing. The dataset comprised deeply sampled blood TCRbeta repertoires from subjects exposed to, actively infected with, or recovered from COVID-19.

Paper-wide results and their limitations: The quantity of clinical and demographic metadata differed by source and by participant and was supplied without curation.

Comments on this clone: The antigen it binds to is not known. No qualities accompany the bases; no much larger clone lies one base away.

The immunoSEQ Assay, a bias-controlled multiplex PCR, was used to amplify TCRbeta CDR3 regions from genomic DNA. The authors' analysis ran thus. The number of nucleated cells in each sample was estimated by amplification of reference gene primers within the assay. Sequence reads were collapsed and filtered to measure the absolute abundance of every unique TCRbeta CDR3 rearrangement. For each sample, productive Simpson clonality was calculated by taking the square root of Simpson's diversity index across productive rearrangements. Held by TCRdb, this immuneACCESS table contains in-frame sequences only and omits some clones. Under half of the omission traces to an unresolved V gene where checked; the cause of the rest is unknown. That table furnishes V, J and clone size, whereas the DNA furnished D and trimming. The sample table lists about 89,000 clones, around 72% of them with a count of one. The ten top clones hold approximately 14% of the sample.

The CDR3 goes from the cysteine to the phenylalanine over 15 residues. The kept DNA is CDR3 alone, 45 bases in frame from the first base. The germline V gene encodes CDR1 MNHEY and CDR2 SVGEGT. A distance of 14 bases separates the germline ends of V and J, which lose 2 bases and 4 bases respectively. Whole blood was collected in K2EDTA tubes by collaborating institutions according to the institutions' own protocols. Collaborator samples were shipped for TCRbeta analysis as frozen whole blood, isolated PBMCs, or DNA extracted from either sample type. This sequence originates from a woman of 80 years or more with acute or convalescent COVID-19. Material: peripheral blood. Recombination linked TRBV6-2 or TRBV6-3 to TRBJ1-1, with the D gene not confidently named. The DNA sequence reads TGTGCCAGCAGTTACCAGACCGGGTTCCCCACTGAAGCTTTCTTT. Translated, this is CASSYQTGFPTEAFF.